This T cell receptor (beta chain) was recorded in a study of vaccination effects on CD4 cells after COVID-19. Study-wide context: Following the second dose by a median of 72 days, the post-vaccine samples were obtained.

Study conclusions and caveats: By a late point after vaccination, infection- and vaccine-induced clones had shrunk markedly through clonal contraction. Cross-reaction with common cold coronaviruses was seen in only 1 of 255 vaccine-induced clones from healthy vaccinees.

Measured with immunoSEQ multiplex PCR; TCRdb has only the in-frame clones, and not every one. The table records 70,000 to 85,000 clones, over 70% of them present only once. The V and J ends lost 2 bases and 3 bases respectively, with 13 bases between them. The CDR3 is 15 amino acids. Per germline, CDR1 ENHRY and CDR2 SYGVKD. Viral peptide pool expansion of antigen-specific CD4+ T cells preceded sequencing in the ViraFEST assay. Once cultured for nine to ten days, the cells underwent separation to obtain CD4+ T cells. Participants got two doses of BNT162b2 or mRNA-1273 vaccine. This clone has just one count. The antigen is unknown.

The chain recombines TRBV10-3 with TRBJ1-1; possibly TRBD1 for D (5 bases). The sequencing here drew on CD4+ T cells from PBMCs cultured with HCoV-229E spike peptides, taken after COVID-19 vaccination. This receptor was taken from a human donor who received a COVID-19 vaccine. The CDR3 sequence: CAISEMQGGHTEAFF. The CDR3 coding sequence is TGTGCCATCAGTGAGATGCAGGGTGGCCACACTGAAGCTTTCTTT.